The 17 T cell receptor beta chains presented below share a single source sample, sequenced in a study of CD8+ T cells in alopecia areata. cDNA reverse transcribed from extracted RNA served as the sequencing template. Profiled with immunoSEQ multiplex PCR; TCRdb holds only in-frame clones, not every one. The data contain 200,000 to 250,000 clones, 50% to 65% of them seen just once; the ten biggest clones take up 0.45%. This specimen was CD4+ T cells sorted from blood, taken at week 0. All receptors come from a human donor with alopecia areata.

V gene TRBV6-5 combines with J gene TRBJ1-4, with D possibly being TRBD1 (6 bases). The germline V gene has CDR1 MNHEY and CDR2 SVGAGI. The CDR3 loop spans 15 amino acids. Deletions cut 2 bases from V and 7 bases from J, with 14 bases between. CDR3 residues: CASSYGTGGGEKLFF. The CDR3 coding sequence is TGTGCCAGCAGTTACGGGACTGGGGGCGGTGAAAAACTGTTTTTT.

This chain connects TRBV29-1 to TRBJ1-1, with 7 bases matching TRBD1. This CDR3 is 14 amino acids long. Germline V gene lookup returns CDR1 SQVTM and CDR2 ANQGSEA. V lost 8 bases to trimming and J lost 0 bases; unmatched junction nucleotides: 9. CDR3 DNA: TGCAGCATTAGACAGGGAGTAATGAACACTGAAGCTTTCTTT. It yields the protein CSIRQGVMNTEAFF.

The chain links TRBV4-1 to TRBJ1-2, with 10 bases identical to TRBD1. The CDR3 covers 14 residues. Germline values: CDR1 MGHRA, CDR2 YSYEKL. Trimming removed 4 bases from V and 10 bases from J; junction bases left unmatched: 9. The CDR3 loop reads CASSLRDRGLDYTF. The CDR3 nucleotides are TGCGCCAGCAGCCTCCGGGACAGGGGTTTAGACTACACCTTC.

V and J are TRBV6-1 and TRBJ2-4; TRBD1 matches at 7 bases. This CDR3 comprises 15 residues. J gave up 7 bases and V 4 bases, and 10 bases lay outside the gene matches. Germline CDR1 MNHNS, CDR2 SASEGT. In DNA form, the CDR3 reads TGTGCCAGCAGTGTGAGACAGGGAAGTTGGAACATTCAGTACTTC. As protein: CASSVRQGSWNIQYF.

The gene calls are TRBV15 and TRBJ2-1; 10 bases match TRBD2. V gave up 3 bases and J gave up 8 bases; unmatched junction bases: 7. The CDR3 consists of 15 residues. Germline V gives CDR1 LNHNV, CDR2 YYDKDF (reference sequence). CDR3 bases: TGTGCCACCAGCAGTGCTAGCGGGAGTCTCTATGAGCAGTTCTTC. Its translation: CATSSASGSLYEQFF.

The chain recombines TRBV9 with TRBJ1-2; the match to TRBD1 covers 8 bases. This CDR3 is 16 amino acids long. Trimming cost V 4 bases and J 8 bases; bases outside gene matches: 16. The germline gives CDR1 SGDLS, CDR2 YYNGEE. Written as DNA, the CDR3 is TGTGCCAGCAGCAGAAGAACGGGACAGGTCCCTTTAGGCTACACCTTC. It encodes CASSRRTGQVPLGYTF. Full variable domain (outside the CDR3, taken from reference TRBV9 and TRBJ1-2): DSGVTQTPKHLITATGQRVTLRCSPRSGDLSVYWYQQSLDQGLQFLIQYYNGEERAKGNILERFSAQQFPDLHSELNLSSLELGDSALYFCASSRRTGQVPLGYTFGSGTRLTVV.

This clone was observed a single time. The chain combines TRBV5-1 with TRBJ1-1; D gene uncertain. The CDR3 has 15 amino acids. Between the trimmed V and J ends, which lost 4 bases and 0 bases, there was a span of 13 bases. Looked up from germline, CDR1 is SGHRS and CDR2 is YFSETQ. This chain's CDR3 is CASSLYGDLNTEAFF. The CDR3 bases are TGCGCCAGCAGCCTATACGGGGATCTGAACACTGAAGCTTTCTTT. The full variable domain, rest sourced from reference TRBV5-1 and TRBJ1-1, is KAGVTQTPRYLIKTRGQQVTLSCSPISGHRSVSWYQQTPGQGLQFLFEYFSETQRNKGNFPGRFSGRQFSNSRSEMNVSTLELGDSALYLCASSLYGDLNTEAFFGQGTRLTVV.

The chain employs TRBV25-1 and TRBJ2-7, with D possibly TRBD2 on 6 matching bases. V was clipped by 10 bases and J by 3 bases, with 10 bases between them. CDR3 length: 11 residues. Germline V lookup: CDR1 MGHDK, CDR2 SYGVNS. The CDR3 DNA follows: TGTGCCACCGGGACTTTCTACGAGCAGTACTTC. It encodes CATGTFYEQYF.

The chain has TRBV7-2 and TRBJ1-1, with a tentative D call TRBD1 (5 bases). The CDR3 runs to 15 residues. The germline CDR1 and CDR2 sequences are SGHTA and FQGNSA. V shed 5 bases and J shed 1 base, with 14 bases lying between them. The CDR3 sequence: CASSNWDLSNTEAFF. In DNA form, the CDR3 reads TGTGCCAGCAGCAATTGGGACCTATCGAACACTGAAGCTTTCTTT.

This clone was seen once. This chain uses TRBV5-1 with TRBJ2-7, with D perhaps TRBD1 or TRBD2 (5 bases each). V was trimmed by 2 bases and J by 4 bases, leaving 13 bases between them. Germline CDR1 is SGHRS and CDR2 is YFSETQ. The CDR3 is 14 residues long. The CDR3 loop is CASSFFIGGYEQYF. The CDR3 coding sequence is TGCGCCAGCAGCTTCTTTATTGGGGGTTACGAGCAGTACTTC.

This clone was found a few times. V gene TRBV29-1 combines with J gene TRBJ2-7; D remains ambiguous. This CDR3 has 13 residues. Looked up from germline, CDR1 is SQVTM and CDR2 is ANQGSEA. V dropped 5 bases and J dropped 3 bases, with 14 bases sitting between them. In DNA, the CDR3 is TGCAGCGTTAAGGAAGGGCTGGACTACGAGCAGTACTTC. Protein product: CSVKEGLDYEQYF.

The CDR3 DNA sequence: TGCGCCAGTGAGCCTCTAGCGGGGCACAATGAGCAGTTCTTC. Amino acid sequence: CASEPLAGHNEQFF. V and J are TRBV23-1 and TRBJ2-1; TRBD2 aligns across 9 bases. TRBV23-1 is marked as an open reading frame, function uncertain. The CDR3 extends over 14 amino acids. V dropped 9 bases and J dropped 5; count of bases not matched to a gene: 8.

This clone has a count of ten or more. The chain carries TRBV2 and TRBJ2-5; 14 bases are shared with TRBD2. Germline assignment: CDR1 SNHLY and CDR2 FYNNEI. V lost 5 bases and J lost 3; bases outside the gene matches: 2. This CDR3 is 15 amino acids long. The DNA of the CDR3 is TGTGCCAGCAGTAGGGGACTAGCGGGGGAAGAGACCCAGTACTTC. Translated, it gives CASSRGLAGEETQYF.

The chain links TRBV5-1 to TRBJ1-4, with D possibly TRBD1 on 5 matching bases. V lost 4 bases and J 5 bases, leaving 18 bases between the germline ends. Germline V gene sequence: CDR1 SGHRS, CDR2 YFSETQ. CDR3 size: 16 residues. The CDR3: CASSRGTDRGNEKLFF. As DNA, the CDR3 is TGCGCCAGCAGCCGCGGTACAGACAGAGGAAATGAAAAACTGTTTTTT. The whole variable domain, filled in from reference TRBV5-1 and TRBJ1-4, reads KAGVTQTPRYLIKTRGQQVTLSCSPISGHRSVSWYQQTPGQGLQFLFEYFSETQRNKGNFPGRFSGRQFSNSRSEMNVSTLELGDSALYLCASSRGTDRGNEKLFFGSGTQLSVL.

The CDR3 region has the DNA TGTGCCAGCAGCTTAGGAGGGGGTGCAACTAATGAAAAACTGTTTTTT. It is translated as CASSLGGGATNEKLFF. This chain connects TRBV7-6 to TRBJ1-4; possibly TRBD1 for D (6 bases). V was pared by 1 base and J by 0 bases, with 9 bases between. Germline CDR1 reads SGHVS; CDR2 reads FNYEAQ. The CDR3 consists of 16 residues.

The V gene is TRBV5-1, the J gene TRBJ2-1; TRBD2 agrees at 8 bases. This CDR3 contains 14 residues. V lost 5 bases, J lost 3 bases, and 4 bases stayed unmatched. CDR1 SGHRS and CDR2 YFSETQ come from the germline V gene. CDR3 region: CASRSGLDYNEQFF. The CDR3 DNA reads TGCGCCAGCAGATCGGGACTAGACTACAATGAGCAGTTCTTC.

The chain couples TRBV29-1 to TRBJ2-3, with 10 bases identical to TRBD2. Germline CDR1 is SQVTM and CDR2 is ANQGSEA. After removal of 6 bases from V and 3 bases from J, the junction contained 3 bases not matched to a gene. The CDR3 has 13 amino acids. CDR3 bases: TGCAGCGTACAAGCGGGGGGGACAGATACGCAGTATTTT. Amino acid sequence: CSVQAGGTDTQYF.